This T cell receptor (beta chain) was documented in a study of T-cell memory formation after mild COVID-19. Findings of the study overall: Whereas later expanders leaned CD4+, clones contracting day 15 to 85 showed a balanced CD4/CD8 makeup. Of the contracting clones, CD4+ ones lay mainly in CM and EM, and CD8+ ones in EMRA. For second-wave clones that peaked at day 37, SARS-CoV-2 specificity went unverified.

Constant-segment primers were used for 5'RACE, and the resulting TCR alpha and TCR beta cDNA libraries carried sample barcodes and UMIs. One entry per CDR3 protein, called by TCRdb with MiXCR from the 5' RACE reads. The data show roughly 13,000 distinct CDR3 sequences, roughly a fifth seen once. This CDR3 spans 17 amino acids. Germline V gene data show CDR1 as MGHDK and CDR2 as SYGVNS. V dropped 2 bases and J dropped 5 bases, with 21 bases sitting between them. Ten or more counts support this clonotype. As yet, its antigen is unknown. Material for sequencing was PBMCs or a T cell subset sorted from them (not recorded which). The sequence was obtained from an adult woman who had mild COVID-19 (a few samples of this study predate the infection). Cell type and time point are not known. The chain carries TRBV25-1 and TRBJ2-5; D tentatively fits TRBD1 or TRBD2 (6 bases each). CDR3 amino acids: CASSEPQQWGAGETQYF. The CDR3, as DNA: TGTGCCAGCAGTGAACCCCAGCAGTGGGGGGCAGGGGAGACCCAGTACTTC. Drawing the rest from reference TRBV25-1 and TRBJ2-5, the complete variable domain is EADIYQTPRYLVIGTGKKITLECSQTMGHDKMYWYQQDPGMELHLIHYSYGVNSTEKGDLSSESTVSRIRTEHFPLTLESARPSHTSQYLCASSEPQQWGAGETQYFGPGTRLLVL.